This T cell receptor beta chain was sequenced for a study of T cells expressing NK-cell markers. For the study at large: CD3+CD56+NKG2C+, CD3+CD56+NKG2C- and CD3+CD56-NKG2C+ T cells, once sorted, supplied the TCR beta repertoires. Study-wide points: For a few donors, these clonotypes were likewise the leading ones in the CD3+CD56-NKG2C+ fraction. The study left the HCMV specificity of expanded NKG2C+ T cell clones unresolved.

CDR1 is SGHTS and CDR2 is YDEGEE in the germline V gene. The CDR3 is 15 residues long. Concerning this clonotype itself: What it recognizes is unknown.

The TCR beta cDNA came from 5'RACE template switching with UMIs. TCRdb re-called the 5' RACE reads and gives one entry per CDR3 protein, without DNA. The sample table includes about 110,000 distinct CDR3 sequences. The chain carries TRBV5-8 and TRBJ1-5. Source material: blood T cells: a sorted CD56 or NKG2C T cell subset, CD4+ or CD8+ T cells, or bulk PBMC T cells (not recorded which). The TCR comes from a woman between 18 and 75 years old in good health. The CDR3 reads CASSPRGYGDQPQHF.